The sequence of this TCR beta chain was determined in a study of spatial heterogeneity in lung cancer. Time point denoted: sample taken at primary tumor resection. There were some 76 donors, all of them untreated patients with early-stage non-small cell lung cancer. TCRdb reprocessed the 5' RACE reads via MiXCR and lists one record per CDR3 protein. Seen here are tens of thousands of distinct CDR3 sequences, 8% observed once, and the top ten hold approximately 6.3%. The CDR3 contains 14 residues. Germline lookup yields CDR1 SGHKS and CDR2 YYEKEE (reference sequence). V lost 3 bases to trimming and J lost 0 bases, with 9 bases between them.

The sample consisted of PBMCs, taken at surgery. This receptor was identified in a male donor with early-stage non-small cell lung cancer. The rearrangement uses TRBV5-5 and TRBJ2-5, with no clear D. The CDR3 here is CASSSGLNQETQYF. For the CDR3, the DNA is TGTGCCAGCAGCTCGGGTCTTAACCAAGAGACCCAGTACTTC. Using reference TRBV5-5 and TRBJ2-5 for the parts outside the CDR3, the full variable domain is DAGVTQSPTHLIKTRGQQVTLRCSPISGHKSVSWYQQVLGQGPQFIFQYYEKEERGRGNFPDRFSARQFPNYSSELNVNALLLGDSALYLCASSSGLNQETQYFGPGTRLLVL.